This T cell receptor beta chain was identified in a study of shared clonotypes between healthy human individuals. The authors split each subset's genomic DNA evenly across several immunoSEQ plates. Sequenced by immunoSEQ multiplex PCR; TCRdb stores in-frame clones only, minus some. The table lists about 470,000 clones, 79% of them singletons. This clone came up once. Participating donors were healthy, HIV-negative adults free of recent acute infections or vaccinations. Unsorted samples relied on 80 million to 90 million PBMCs, which served as the source of genomic DNA. This CDR3 has 13 amino acids. After removal of 8 bases from V and 6 bases from J, the junction contained 6 bases not matched to a gene.

Sequencing used PBMCs. The receptor was derived from a woman between 40 and 55 years old in good health. Some clones in this sample may be carry-over from other donors' samples. V and J are TRBV23-1 and TRBJ2-2, with TRBD1 matching over 7 bases. TRBV23-1 is known as an ORF, though its function is uncertain. The CDR3 reads CASGITGAGELFF. For the CDR3, the DNA is TGCGCCAGCGGTATCACAGGGGCCGGGGAGCTGTTTTTT.